These 16 T cell receptor beta chains were sequenced from one sample in a study of breast tumors, draining lymph nodes, adjacent tissues. TCRdb called the multiplex PCR reads again in MiXCR, with one record for every CDR3 protein. Among 70,000 to 85,000 distinct CDR3 sequences listed, approximately 19% were seen once. The lymph nodes were axillary draining lymph nodes from breast cancer patients. Sequencing was performed on axillary lymph node tissue. The source is a female donor with breast cancer. Some clones in this sample may be carry-over from other donors' samples.

This clonotype was seen once. Germline and junction disagree at one end, which may indicate a read error. V usage is TRBV28 and J usage is TRBJ2-7; D may match TRBD1 or TRBD2 (5 bases each). CDR1 MDHEN and CDR2 SYDVKM come from the germline V gene. This CDR3 region has 11 residues. The DNA for the CDR3 is TGTGCCAGCACGAGACCCAGGGAGCAGGACTTC. It is translated as CASTRPREQDF.

The table lists this clonotype with many counts. The chain has TRBV19 and TRBJ1-2; D unclear. Per germline, CDR1 LNHDA and CDR2 SQIVND (reference sequence). The CDR3 has 13 residues. V was clipped by 5 bases and J by 8 bases, with 15 bases between them. CDR3 coding DNA: TGTGCCAGTAGTGCTGAGGCACGGAAAGGCTACACCTTC. Its translation is CASSAEARKGYTF.

This clonotype was seen repeatedly, ten times or more. The chain recombines TRBV9 with TRBJ2-5, with D perhaps TRBD1 (6 bases). Per germline, CDR1 SGDLS and CDR2 YYNGEE. The CDR3 is made up of 14 amino acids. Deletions cut 3 bases from V and 5 bases from J, with 14 bases between. This CDR3 is CASSGGGVTETQYF. In nucleotides, the CDR3 is TGTGCCAGCAGCGGAGGGGGAGTTACTGAGACCCAGTACTTC.

This clonotype came up many times. The chain has TRBV20-1 and TRBJ2-7, with 15 bases that match TRBD2. The CDR3 has 15 amino acids. Germline CDR1 DFQATT, CDR2 SNEGSKA (reference sequence). J lost 1 base, V lost 4 bases, and 2 bases had no gene match. The DNA for the CDR3 is TGCAGTGCTAACGGACTAGCGGGAGGGTCCTACGAGCAGTACTTC. Encoded protein: CSANGLAGGSYEQYF.

This clonotype appeared many times. The CDR3 coding sequence is TGTGCCTGGAACGGGCTAGCGGGTGAGCAGTACTTC. Amino acids: CAWNGLAGEQYF. The V gene is TRBV30, the J gene TRBJ2-7, with 8 bases lining up with TRBD2. Germline CDR1 is GTSNPN and CDR2 is SVGIG (reference sequence). The trim removed 4 bases at V and 7 bases at J, leaving 6 bases unmatched. The CDR3 loop spans 12 amino acids.

Many counts were recorded for this clonotype. The chain is built from TRBV20-1 and TRBJ2-7, with 10 bases aligning to TRBD1. Germline CDR1 reads DFQATT; CDR2 reads SNEGSKA (reference sequence). After removal of 6 bases from V and 2 bases from J, the junction contained 10 bases not matched to a gene. The CDR3 has 15 residues. The CDR3 protein is CSAEPGTGDTYEQYF. The CDR3 DNA follows: TGCAGTGCCGAACCCGGGACAGGGGATACCTACGAGCAGTACTTC.

This clonotype was observed at least ten times. The chain joins TRBV2 to TRBJ2-3; D unclear. The CDR3 consists of 13 residues. Germline V gives CDR1 SNHLY, CDR2 FYNNEI. Trimming left V 4 bases short and J 6 bases short, with 11 bases between. CDR3 protein: CASSVSGKDTQYF. DNA of the CDR3: TGTGCCAGCAGTGTTAGTGGGAAGGATACGCAGTATTTT.

This clonotype was observed many times. The V gene is TRBV10-1, the J gene TRBJ2-7; D is ambiguous. The CDR3 length is 10 residues. The germline V gene has CDR1 WNHNN and CDR2 SYGVQD (reference sequence). The V gene lost 10 bases and the J gene lost 3 bases, with 7 bases spanning the gap. The CDR3 nucleotides read TGCGCCACCCCATACTACGAGCAGTACTTC. As protein: CATPYYEQYF.

This clonotype qualifies as medium-sized. The V gene is TRBV7-9, the J gene TRBJ2-7, with TRBD2 matching over 9 bases. The CDR3 contains 13 residues. Germline V lookup: CDR1 SEHNR, CDR2 FQNEAQ (reference sequence). Trimming cost V 6 bases and J 4 bases; bases outside gene matches: 4. The CDR3 loop is CASSSGRIYEQYF. The CDR3 coding sequence is TGTGCCAGCAGTAGCGGGAGAATATACGAGCAGTACTTC.

The sample holds many counts of this clonotype. The V gene is TRBV7-8, the J gene TRBJ2-1; D remains unclear. CDR3 size: 14 residues. CDR1 is SGHVS and CDR2 is FQNEAQ in the germline V gene. V was shortened by 2 bases and J by 10 bases, with 15 bases between the two germline ends. The DNA for the CDR3 is TGTGCCAGCAGCTTACCAACTCTTATCGGGGAGCAGTTCTTC. Encoded protein: CASSLPTLIGEQFF. Using reference TRBV7-8 and TRBJ2-1 for the parts outside the CDR3, the full variable domain is GAGVSQSPRYKVAKRGQDVALRCDPISGHVSLFWYQQALGQGPEFLTYFQNEAQLDKSGLPSDRFFAERPEGSVSTLKIQRTQQEDSAVYLCASSLPTLIGEQFFGPGTRLTVL.

The sample holds a few counts of this clonotype. V gene TRBV2 combines with J gene TRBJ2-1; a possible D gene is TRBD2 (6 bases). The CDR3 runs to 14 residues. The germline V and J ends were trimmed by 8 bases and 0 bases, with 11 bases remaining between them. CDR1 SNHLY and CDR2 FYNNEI come from the germline V gene. The CDR3 DNA is TGTGCCAGCCGGGGCGGGAACTCCTACAATGAGCAGTTCTTC. Its translation is CASRGGNSYNEQFF.

This clonotype occurred many times. The rearrangement links TRBV2 to TRBJ2-3; a weak D match, TRBD1 (6 bases). Germline V lookup: CDR1 SNHLY, CDR2 FYNNEI. The germline V and J ends were trimmed by 4 bases and 0 bases, with 11 bases remaining between them. CDR3 length: 15 amino acids. This CDR3 reads CASSATGSSTDTQYF. In DNA, the CDR3 is TGTGCCAGCAGTGCGACAGGCTCTAGCACAGATACGCAGTATTTT.

Comment on this clonotype: A much larger clone lies a single base off, so this may be a read error. The chain recombines TRBV9 with TRBJ2-3; 7 positions agree with TRBD1. CDR3 length equals 14 residues. From germline, CDR1 is SGDLS and CDR2 YYNGEE. CDR3 sequence reads: CTSSVGTGADTQYF. CDR3 DNA sequence: TGTACCAGCAGCGTAGGAACAGGGGCAGATACGCAGTATTTT.

This clonotype was seen many times. The chain uses TRBV5-1 and TRBJ2-2; 7 bases align to TRBD2. The J segment lost 4 bases and the V segment lost 5 bases, leaving 8 bases of the junction unmatched. The CDR3 has 15 amino acids. Germline CDR1 SGHRS, CDR2 YFSETQ. CDR3 bases: TGCGCCAGCAGTCTCGGCGGGAGTAGCACCGGGGAGCTGTTTTTT. It encodes CASSLGGSSTGELFF.

This clonotype appeared many times. J is TRBJ1-6 and V is TRBV7-6, with TRBD1 matching 9 bases. This CDR3 comprises 16 residues. Trimming cost V 5 bases and J 9 bases; bases outside gene matches: 11. Germline-derived CDR1 and CDR2 are SGHVS and FNYEAQ. CDR3 bases: TGTGCCAGCAGCCCCATGCCGGGACAGGGAACTTCACCCCTCCACTTT. Translating it yields CASSPMPGQGTSPLHF.

This clonotype appeared many times. The chain couples TRBV20-1 to TRBJ2-1, with 9 bases that match TRBD2. The CDR3 extends over 15 amino acids. Germline V gene sequence: CDR1 DFQATT, CDR2 SNEGSKA (reference sequence). Trimming cost V 2 bases and J 9 bases; bases outside gene matches: 11. CDR3 amino acids: CSARRREGPWGEQFF. The CDR3 DNA follows: TGCAGTGCTAGAAGGCGGGAGGGCCCCTGGGGTGAGCAGTTCTTC.